Following are 25 T cell receptor beta chains from one sample sequenced in a study of T-cell memory formation after mild COVID-19. TCRdb reprocessed the 5' RACE reads via MiXCR and lists one record per CDR3 protein. The sample holds fewer than 300,000 distinct CDR3 sequences, more than 15% seen once. Sequencing used PBMCs or a T cell subset sorted from them (not recorded which). These receptor sequences come from a man aged 18-30 years who had mild COVID-19 (a few samples of this study predate the infection). Cell type and time point are not known.

The rearrangement links TRBV4-2 to TRBJ1-1; D is possibly TRBD1 (6 bases). The CDR3 is 17 residues long. The V end lost 1 base, the J end lost 3 bases, and 18 bases lay between the germline ends. The V gene's germline CDR1 is LGHNA and CDR2 YNFKEQ. CDR3 nucleotides: TGTGCCAGCAGCCAAGCGGGGGGCGGGAGGTACGACACTGAAGCTTTCTTT. It is translated as CASSQAGGGRYDTEAFF.

This clonotype was seen a handful of times. The chain recombines TRBV12-3 or TRBV12-4 with TRBJ1-5, with D perhaps TRBD1 (5 bases). This CDR3 contains 16 residues. The V end lost 3 bases, the J end lost 4 bases, and 16 bases lay between the germline ends. Here the CDR3 DNA reads TGTGCCAGCAGTTTGATGGGGGATCTAAGGAATCAGCCCCAGCATTTT. Protein sequence: CASSLMGDLRNQPQHF.

V gene TRBV7-6 combines with J gene TRBJ2-2; possible D gene TRBD2, 5 bases. The germline V and J ends were trimmed by 4 bases and 4 bases, with 13 bases remaining between them. Germline CDR1 SGHVS, CDR2 FNYEAQ. The CDR3 length is 15 residues. The CDR3 loop is CASSSKRGITGELFF. The CDR3 DNA follows: TGTGCCAGCAGCTCGAAGAGAGGGATCACCGGGGAGCTGTTTTTT.

The V and J genes are TRBV28 and TRBJ1-5, with 7 bases identical to TRBD1. The V gene end was trimmed by 5 bases and the J gene end by 11 bases; junction bases not matched to a gene: 15. This CDR3 is built from 15 residues. CDR1 is MDHEN, CDR2 SYDVKM, per germline. Here the CDR3 DNA reads TGTGCCAGCAGTGCGACAGGGAGGGGCGCGTCGGCCCAGCATTTT. Its translation: CASSATGRGASAQHF.

This clonotype was recorded many times. The chain recombines TRBV6-5 with TRBJ2-2; 11 nucleotides match TRBD1. Per the germline V gene, CDR1 is MNHEY and CDR2 is SVGAGI. The length of the CDR3 is 15 residues. The V segment lost 2 bases and the J segment 9 bases; nucleotides outside the gene matches: 5. CDR3 in DNA: TGTGCCAGCAGTTACCGGGACAGGGGGACGAGGGAGCTGTTTTTT. It encodes CASSYRDRGTRELFF.

This clonotype was seen only a few times. The rearrangement joins TRBV5-1 to TRBJ2-5; tentatively, D is TRBD1 or TRBD2 (5 bases each). Germline V gene sequence: CDR1 SGHRS, CDR2 YFSETQ. Trimming pared 2 bases from V and 1 base from J, leaving 9 bases between. The CDR3 is 14 residues long. The CDR3 bases are TGCGCCAGCAGCTTCCGGGGCCTCCAAGAGACCCAGTACTTC. It encodes CASSFRGLQETQYF.

The chain combines TRBV11-2 with TRBJ1-4; no definite D call. V was clipped by 5 bases and J by 4 bases, with 11 bases between them. The CDR3 is 14 residues long. CDR1 is SGHAT, CDR2 FQNNGV, per germline. CDR3 sequence (DNA): TGTGCCAGCAGCCCAAGCCGGGTTAATGAAAAACTGTTTTTT. Its protein product is CASSPSRVNEKLFF. Based on the CDR3 plus reference TRBV11-2 and TRBJ1-4, the full variable domain is EAGVAQSPRYKIIEKRQSVAFWCNPISGHATLYWYQQILGQGPKLLIQFQNNGVVDDSQLPKDRFSAERLKGVDSTLKIQPAKLEDSAVYLCASSPSRVNEKLFFGSGTQLSVL.

The sample holds a few counts of this clonotype. J is TRBJ1-6 and V is TRBV7-3, with D unresolved. The germline V and J ends were trimmed by 2 bases and 9 bases, with 11 bases remaining between them. Germline values: CDR1 SGHTA, CDR2 FQGTGA. The CDR3 loop spans 14 amino acids. CDR3 loop: CASSLSYSGSPLHF. CDR3 DNA sequence: TGTGCCAGCAGCTTATCGTATAGTGGTTCACCCCTCCACTTT. The complete variable domain, with remaining parts taken from reference TRBV7-3 and TRBJ1-6, reads GAGVSQTPSNKVTEKGKYVELRCDPISGHTALYWYRQSLGQGPEFLIYFQGTGAADDSGLPNDRFFAVRPEGSVSTLKIQRTERGDSAVYLCASSLSYSGSPLHFGNGTRLTVT.

In this sample, this clonotype turned up a few times. The chain is built from TRBV7-8 and TRBJ2-4; D is perhaps TRBD1 (6 bases). Germline V CDR1 and CDR2: SGHVS, FQNEAQ. Deletions cut 5 bases from V and 11 bases from J, with 19 bases between. CDR3 size: 14 residues. The CDR3 loop is CASSPSSVNRVQYF. As DNA, the CDR3 is TGTGCCAGCAGCCCTTCGTCTGTTAACAGGGTTCAGTACTTC. The whole variable domain, filled in from reference TRBV7-8 and TRBJ2-4, reads GAGVSQSPRYKVAKRGQDVALRCDPISGHVSLFWYQQALGQGPEFLTYFQNEAQLDKSGLPSDRFFAERPEGSVSTLKIQRTQQEDSAVYLCASSPSSVNRVQYFGAGTRLSVL.

The rearrangement joins TRBV6-5 to TRBJ2-7; D could derive from TRBD1 or TRBD2 (5 bases each). V was clipped by 0 bases and J by 3 bases, with 15 bases between them. CDR3 length: 16 amino acids. CDR1 is MNHEY, CDR2 SVGAGI, per germline. CDR3 in amino acids: CASSYSTGTEIYEQYF. CDR3 nucleotide sequence: TGTGCCAGCAGTTACTCGACCGGGACCGAGATCTACGAGCAGTACTTC.

This clonotype appeared a few times. V and J are TRBV6-2 or TRBV6-3 and TRBJ1-5, with unresolved D. Per the germline V gene, CDR1 is MNHEY and CDR2 is SVGEGT. The CDR3 consists of 14 residues. The V gene lost 2 bases and the J gene lost 3 bases, with 8 bases spanning the gap. CDR3: CASSYGVHNQPQHF. Written as DNA, the CDR3 is TGTGCCAGCAGTTACGGGGTACACAATCAGCCCCAGCATTTT.

This sequence joins TRBV9 and TRBJ1-1; D perhaps matches TRBD1 (6 bases). Trimming removed 0 bases at V and 5 bases at J, with 23 bases between. The CDR3 consists of 18 residues. Germline V gene lookup returns CDR1 SGDLS and CDR2 YYNGEE. CDR3: CASSVGVRGGEGTTEAFF. CDR3 DNA sequence: TGTGCCAGCAGCGTAGGGGTGCGTGGGGGCGAGGGAACGACTGAAGCTTTCTTT.

V usage is TRBV6-5 and J usage is TRBJ1-5; 7 nucleotides agree with TRBD1. The germline gives CDR1 MNHEY, CDR2 SVGAGI. CDR3 length: 15 residues. Trimming at V came to 4 bases and at J to 2 bases, leaving 5 bases not matched to a gene. The CDR3, as DNA: TGTGCCAGCAGTTCACGCAGGGGGGGCAATCAGCCCCAGCATTTT. As protein: CASSSRRGGNQPQHF.

V gene TRBV5-1 combines with J gene TRBJ2-1, with a weak D call TRBD2 (7 bases). The ends were cut back, 7 bases at V and 5 bases at J, with 16 bases in the middle. Germline CDR1 reads SGHRS; CDR2 reads YFSETQ. CDR3 length equals 14 residues. CDR3 residues: CASEGGGGNNEQFF. In DNA form, the CDR3 reads TGCGCCAGCGAGGGGGGCGGGGGAAACAATGAGCAGTTCTTC.

V gene TRBV20-1 combines with J gene TRBJ1-1; D perhaps matches TRBD1 (6 bases). With 0 bases removed from V and 6 bases from J, the gap between germline ends came to 14 bases. CDR3 length equals 14 residues. Germline V gives CDR1 DFQATT, CDR2 SNEGSKA (reference sequence). As DNA, the CDR3 is TGCAGTGCTAGAGATTACAGGGAGGGCGCTGAAGCTTTCTTT. Amino acids: CSARDYREGAEAFF.

This clonotype was found a few times. The chain has TRBV12-3 or TRBV12-4 and TRBJ1-4; no clear D. V was shortened by 3 bases and J by 8 bases, with 7 bases between the two germline ends. The CDR3 contains 12 residues. This CDR3 reads CASSFYEEKLFF. CDR3 DNA: TGTGCCAGCAGTTTTTATGAGGAAAAACTGTTTTTT.

In its sample, this clonotype was seen a few times. The J gene is TRBJ2-5, the V gene TRBV20-1; no firm D call. Germline V gives CDR1 DFQATT, CDR2 SNEGSKA (reference sequence). Trimming removed 0 bases from V and 4 bases from J, with 9 bases in between. This CDR3 contains 13 residues. Here the CDR3 DNA reads TGCAGTGCTAGAGATCCCTGGGGAGAGACCCAGTACTTC. It codes for CSARDPWGETQYF.

The gene calls are TRBV19 and TRBJ1-1; D is uncertain. Germline CDR1 reads LNHDA; CDR2 reads SQIVND (reference sequence). The CDR3 is 18 amino acids. The V and J ends lost 3 bases and 1 base respectively, with 21 bases between them. CDR3 DNA: TGTGCCAGTAGTATTCTTGGTTTCACCACGGCTCAGAACACTGAAGCTTTCTTT. Translating it yields CASSILGFTTAQNTEAFF.

This clonotype occurred many times. The rearrangement uses TRBV5-1 and TRBJ1-1, with D maybe TRBD1 (6 bases). The CDR3 consists of 16 residues. Looked up from germline, CDR1 is SGHRS and CDR2 is YFSETQ. V gave up 1 base and J gave up 1 base, with 14 bases separating them. The CDR3 region is CASSLRRGGENTEAFF. The CDR3 nucleotides read TGCGCCAGCAGCTTGCGCAGGGGAGGCGAGAACACTGAAGCTTTCTTT.

The table lists this clonotype with a few counts. The rearrangement links TRBV5-1 to TRBJ2-1; the match to TRBD1 covers 7 bases. The CDR3 extends over 13 amino acids. CDR1 SGHRS and CDR2 YFSETQ come from the germline V gene. J was trimmed by 5 bases and V by 4 bases; bases with no gene match: 3. The CDR3 bases are TGCGCCAGCAGCAGTGGGACAGACAATGAGCAGTTCTTC. Its protein product is CASSSGTDNEQFF.

In its sample, this clonotype was seen a few times. This chain links TRBV5-1 with TRBJ1-1; unclear D gene. The CDR3 runs 15 residues. The germline V gene encodes CDR1 SGHRS and CDR2 YFSETQ. With 6 bases removed from V and 4 bases from J, the gap between germline ends came to 19 bases. This chain's CDR3 is CASTLTGQVSTEAFF. The DNA of the CDR3 is TGCGCCAGCACCCTAACCGGGCAGGTCAGCACTGAAGCTTTCTTT.

This clonotype was picked up a small number of times. This sequence joins TRBV28 and TRBJ2-7, with a possible D match to TRBD1 (7 bases). V lost 5 bases, J lost 4 bases, and 12 bases lay in between. The V gene's germline CDR1 is MDHEN and CDR2 SYDVKM. CDR3 length equals 13 residues. CDR3 nucleotides: TGTGCCAGCAGTCCAGGGGGGATGTACGAGCAGTACTTC. This codes for CASSPGGMYEQYF.

The CDR3, as DNA: TGTGCCAGCAGCTTAGGGACAGCCTACTATGGCTACACCTTC. Translating it yields CASSLGTAYYGYTF. The chain joins TRBV7-8 to TRBJ1-2; D is perhaps TRBD1 (6 bases). Germline V lookup: CDR1 SGHVS, CDR2 FQNEAQ. The V and J ends lost 1 base and 3 bases respectively, with 9 bases between them. The CDR3 loop spans 14 amino acids.

The rearrangement links TRBV5-4 to TRBJ2-3; 7 bases fit TRBD1. This CDR3 contains 16 residues. Germline CDR1 is SGHNT and CDR2 is YYREEE (reference sequence). V dropped 3 bases and J dropped 5; count of bases not matched to a gene: 12. CDR3 loop: CASSYISTGQGDTQYF. The CDR3 DNA sequence: TGTGCCAGCAGCTATATATCGACAGGGCAGGGAGATACGCAGTATTTT.

The V gene is TRBV20-1, the J gene TRBJ1-5; no firm D call. Germline CDR1 is DFQATT and CDR2 is SNEGSKA (reference sequence). This CDR3 spans 12 amino acids. V was clipped by 3 bases and J by 4 bases, with 7 bases between them. CDR3 sequence: CSASRRNQPQHF. In nucleotides, the CDR3 is TGCAGTGCTAGTAGGCGAAATCAGCCCCAGCATTTT.